The clone carrying this T cell receptor (beta chain) was recorded at least ten times. The antigen is not known. MiXCR was run by TCRdb on the reads, yielding one entry per CDR3 protein. Here the sample spans about 700,000 distinct CDR3 sequences, around a third being singletons. The data were obtained in a study of T cell repertoires in cytomegalovirus infection. Overall study: It can be stated that public TCR beta signatures indicated CMV infection as well as a matching HLA type.

Study conclusions and caveats: In two of eight donors, the top clonotype was HLA-C-restricted CMV-specific.

Trimming took 3 bases from V and 0 from J, leaving 9 bases between them. This CDR3 has 15 amino acids. CDR1 and CDR2 (germline): SGHTA, FQGNSA. The sequence came from a human donor in good health (CMV status not recorded). Some clones in this sample may be carry-over from other donors' samples. The genes are TRBV7-2 and TRBJ2-1; D uncertain. This specimen was cultured PBMCs, taken from culture after CMV antigen stimulation. The CDR3 coding sequence is TGTGCCAGCAGCTTGGACGAGAGCTCCTACAATGAGCAGTTCTTC. Translating gives CASSLDESSYNEQFF.